This T cell receptor beta chain comes out of a study of blood T cell repertoires in COVID-19 (dated by TCRdb to 2020 to 2022). General notes on the study: Samples from collaborators originated in the United States, Italy and Spain and spanned both the acute and convalescent phases of COVID-19. The material from the prospective study consisted of cDNA or gDNA derived from T cells, B-cell-depleted T cells, or PBMCs. Subjects who had been exposed to COVID-19, were actively infected with it, or had recovered from it provided the deeply sampled blood TCRbeta repertoires that made up the dataset. Nearly every sample came with metadata listing a de-identified subject ID, COVID-19 status, age in years and sex. Samples were obtained from the ongoing ImmuneRACE study (first 160 participants) and from 1,254 subjects provided by 6 global collaborators. HLA class I and class II types, where available, came from metadata supplied by the sample provider rather than from assay-based typing. A freely available public database, intended as a resource for researchers studying the immune response to SARS-CoV-2, is where the repertoires were released.

For this clone: Its antigen specificity is not known. Base qualities are not at hand, and no much larger clone is one base apart.

TCRbeta CDR3 regions were amplified from genomic DNA by means of the immunoSEQ Assay, a bias-controlled multiplex PCR. In the paper's pipeline: Within the assay, amplification of reference gene primers was used to estimate how many nucleated cells each sample contained. To quantify the absolute abundance of each unique TCRbeta CDR3 rearrangement, sequence reads were collapsed and filtered. Productive Simpson clonality was computed per sample as the square root of Simpson's diversity index over productive rearrangements. This immuneACCESS table, as held by TCRdb, lists in-frame sequences with V and J called but not all clones. Of the missing ones, under half trace to an unresolved V gene in checked studies; the others have no known cause. Clone size and the V and J calls come from that table; the DNA yielded D and trimming. This sample has 250,000 to 350,000 clones in its table, and more than 85% of those were observed once. The ten largest make up approximately 0.84% of the sample.

From its cysteine to its phenylalanine, the CDR3 spans 15 amino acids. Only the CDR3 portion is preserved as DNA: 45 bases, with reading frame beginning at the first base. V sheds 5 bases and J sheds 0 bases, leaving 11 bases between their ends. According to the germline V gene, CDR1 reads SQVTM and CDR2 reads ANQGSEA. Whole blood was collected in K2EDTA tubes by collaborating institutions according to the institutions' own protocols. For TCRbeta analysis, collaborator samples were shipped as frozen whole blood, as isolated PBMCs, or as DNA extracted from either sample type. What the research found in general, with its limitations: The quantity of clinical and demographic metadata differed by source and by participant and was supplied without curation.

Sequencing was carried out using peripheral blood. This receptor was taken from a man between 25 and 39 years old with acute or convalescent COVID-19. The chain is encoded by TRBV29-1 joined to TRBJ1-6; no D gene call is confident. The sequence in DNA is TGCAGCGTTCGCACATCTAGCTCCTATAATTCACCCCTCCACTTT. Its coded protein is CSVRTSSSYNSPLHF.